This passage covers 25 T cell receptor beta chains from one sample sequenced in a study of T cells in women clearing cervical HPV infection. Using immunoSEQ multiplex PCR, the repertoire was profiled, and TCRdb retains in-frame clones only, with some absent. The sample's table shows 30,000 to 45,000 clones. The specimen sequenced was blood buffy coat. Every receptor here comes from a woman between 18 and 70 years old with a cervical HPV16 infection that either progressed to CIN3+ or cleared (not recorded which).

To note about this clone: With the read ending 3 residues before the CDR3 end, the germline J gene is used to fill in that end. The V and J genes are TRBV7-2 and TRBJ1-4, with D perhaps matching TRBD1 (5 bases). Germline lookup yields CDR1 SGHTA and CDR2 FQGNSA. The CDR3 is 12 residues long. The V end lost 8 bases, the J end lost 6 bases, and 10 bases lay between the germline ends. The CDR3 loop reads CASGDFDEKLFF. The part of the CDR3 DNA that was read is TGTGCCAGCGGGGACTTTGATGAAAAA.

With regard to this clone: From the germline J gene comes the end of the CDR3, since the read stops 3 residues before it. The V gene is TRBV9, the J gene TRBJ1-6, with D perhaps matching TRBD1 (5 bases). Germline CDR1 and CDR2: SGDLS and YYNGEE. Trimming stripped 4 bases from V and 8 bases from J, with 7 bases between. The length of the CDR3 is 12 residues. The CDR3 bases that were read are TGTGCCAGCAGCAGCAGGGATTCACCC. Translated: CASSSRDSP. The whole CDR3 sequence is CASSSRDSPLHF. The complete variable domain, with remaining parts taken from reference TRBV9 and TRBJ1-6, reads DSGVTQTPKHLITATGQRVTLRCSPRSGDLSVYWYQQSLDQGLQFLIQYYNGEERAKGNILERFSAQQFPDLHSELNLSSLELGDSALYFCASSSRDSPLHFGNGTRLTVT.

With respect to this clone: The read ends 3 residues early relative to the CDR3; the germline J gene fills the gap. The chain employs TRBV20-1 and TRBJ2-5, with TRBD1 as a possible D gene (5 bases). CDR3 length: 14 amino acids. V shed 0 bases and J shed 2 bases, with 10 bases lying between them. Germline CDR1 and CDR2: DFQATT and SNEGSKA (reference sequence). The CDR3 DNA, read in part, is TGCAGTGCTAGAGACGCCAGGGCACAAGAGACC. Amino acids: CSARDARAQET. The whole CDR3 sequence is CSARDARAQETQYF.

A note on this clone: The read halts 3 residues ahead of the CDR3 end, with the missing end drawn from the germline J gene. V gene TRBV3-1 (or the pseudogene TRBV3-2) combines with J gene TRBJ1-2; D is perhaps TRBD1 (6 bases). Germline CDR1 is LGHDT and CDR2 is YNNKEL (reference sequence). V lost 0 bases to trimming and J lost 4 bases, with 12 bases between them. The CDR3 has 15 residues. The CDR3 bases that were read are TGTGCCAGCAGCCAAGATGAGACAGGCGCCTATGGC. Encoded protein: CASSQDETGAYG. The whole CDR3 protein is CASSQDETGAYGYTF.

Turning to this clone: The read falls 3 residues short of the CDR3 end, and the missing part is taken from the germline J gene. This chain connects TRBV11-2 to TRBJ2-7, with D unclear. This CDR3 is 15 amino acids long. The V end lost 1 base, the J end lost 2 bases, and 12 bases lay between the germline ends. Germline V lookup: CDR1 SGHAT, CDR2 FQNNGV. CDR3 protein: CASSLGMGFAYEQYF. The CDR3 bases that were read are TGTGCCAGCAGCTTAGGAATGGGCTTTGCCTACGAG.

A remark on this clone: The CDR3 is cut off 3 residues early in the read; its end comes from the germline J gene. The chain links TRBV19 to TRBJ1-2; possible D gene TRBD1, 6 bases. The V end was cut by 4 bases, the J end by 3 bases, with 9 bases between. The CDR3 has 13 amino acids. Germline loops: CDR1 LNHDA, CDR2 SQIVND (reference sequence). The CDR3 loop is CASSKQGDYGYTF. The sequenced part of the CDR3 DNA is TGTGCCAGTAGTAAACAGGGCGACTATGGC.

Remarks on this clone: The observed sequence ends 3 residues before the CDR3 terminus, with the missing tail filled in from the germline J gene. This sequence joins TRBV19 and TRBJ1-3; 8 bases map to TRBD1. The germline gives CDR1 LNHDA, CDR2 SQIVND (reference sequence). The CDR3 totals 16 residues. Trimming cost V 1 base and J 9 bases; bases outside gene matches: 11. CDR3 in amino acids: CASSIGSGTGLTTIYF. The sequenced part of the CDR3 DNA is TGTGCCAGTAGTATAGGGTCCGGGACAGGCTTAACCACC. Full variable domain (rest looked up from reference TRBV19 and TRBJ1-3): DGGITQSPKYLFRKEGQNVTLSCEQNLNHDAMYWYRQDPGQGLRLIYYSQIVNDFQKGDIAEGYSVSREKKESFPLTVTSAQKNPTAFYLCASSIGSGTGLTTIYFGEGSWLTVV.

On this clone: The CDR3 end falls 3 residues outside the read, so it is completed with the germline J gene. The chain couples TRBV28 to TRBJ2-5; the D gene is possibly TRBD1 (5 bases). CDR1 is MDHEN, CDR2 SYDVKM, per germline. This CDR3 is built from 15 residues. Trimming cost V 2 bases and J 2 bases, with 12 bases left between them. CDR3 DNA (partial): TGTGCCAGCAGTTTAGGGGCCCAGCGACAAGAGACC. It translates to CASSLGAQRQET. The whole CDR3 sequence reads CASSLGAQRQETQYF.

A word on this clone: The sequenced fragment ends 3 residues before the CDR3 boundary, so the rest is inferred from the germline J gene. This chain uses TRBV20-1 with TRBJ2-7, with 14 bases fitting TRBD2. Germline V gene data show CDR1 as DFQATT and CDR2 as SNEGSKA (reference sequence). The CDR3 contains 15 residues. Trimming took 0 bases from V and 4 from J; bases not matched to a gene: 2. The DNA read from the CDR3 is TGCAGTGCTAGAGACGGGACTAGCGGGAGTTACGAG. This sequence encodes CSARDGTSGSYE. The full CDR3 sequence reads CSARDGTSGSYEQYF.

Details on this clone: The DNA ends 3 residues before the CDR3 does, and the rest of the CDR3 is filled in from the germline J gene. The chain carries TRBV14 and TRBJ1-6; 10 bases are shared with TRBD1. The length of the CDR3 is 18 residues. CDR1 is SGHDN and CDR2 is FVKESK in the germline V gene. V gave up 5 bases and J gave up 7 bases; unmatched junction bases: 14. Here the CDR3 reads CASSAPARRTGGNSPLHF. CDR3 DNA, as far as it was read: TGTGCCAGCAGCGCACCGGCTAGAAGGACAGGGGGAAATTCACCC.

This chain's CDR3 is CASSRTGTVYEQYF. The CDR3 DNA, read in part, is TGCGCCAGCAGTCGGACCGGGACAGTCTACGAG. The rearrangement joins TRBV4-1 to TRBJ2-7, with 7 bases aligning to TRBD1. The read ends 3 residues shy of where the CDR3 ends; the end is completed using the germline J gene. The CDR3 has 14 amino acids. Germline assignment: CDR1 MGHRA and CDR2 YSYEKL. V lost 6 bases to trimming and J lost 3 bases; unmatched junction nucleotides: 8.

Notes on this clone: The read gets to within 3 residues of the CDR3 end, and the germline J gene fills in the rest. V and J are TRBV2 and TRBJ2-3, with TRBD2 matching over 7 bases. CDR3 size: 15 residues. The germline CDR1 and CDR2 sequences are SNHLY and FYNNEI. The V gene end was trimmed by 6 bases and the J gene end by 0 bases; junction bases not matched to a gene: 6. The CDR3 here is CASREGTTSTDTQYF. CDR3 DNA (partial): TGTGCCAGCAGGGAGGGGACTACAAGCACAGATACG.

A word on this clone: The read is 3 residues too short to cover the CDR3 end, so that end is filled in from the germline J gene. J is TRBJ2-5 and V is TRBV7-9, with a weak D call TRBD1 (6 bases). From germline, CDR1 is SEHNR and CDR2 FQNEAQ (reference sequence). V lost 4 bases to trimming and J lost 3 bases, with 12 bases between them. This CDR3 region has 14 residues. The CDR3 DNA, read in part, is TGTGCCAGCAGCTCGATGGGACACGAAGAGACC. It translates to CASSSMGHEET. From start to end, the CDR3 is CASSSMGHEETQYF. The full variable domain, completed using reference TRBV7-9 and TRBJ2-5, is DTGVSQNPRHKITKRGQNVTFRCDPISEHNRLYWYRQTLGQGPEFLTYFQNEAQLEKSRLLSDRFSAERPKGSFSTLEIQRTEQGDSAMYLCASSSMGHEETQYFGPGTRLLVL.

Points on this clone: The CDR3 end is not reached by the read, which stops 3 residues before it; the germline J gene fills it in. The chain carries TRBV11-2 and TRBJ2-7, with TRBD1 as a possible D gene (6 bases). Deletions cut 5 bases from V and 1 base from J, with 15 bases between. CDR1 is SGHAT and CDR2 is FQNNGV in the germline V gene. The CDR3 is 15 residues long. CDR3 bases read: TGTGCCAGCAGCAAACGGGACACCCCATCCTACGAG. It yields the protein CASSKRDTPSYE. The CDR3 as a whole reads CASSKRDTPSYEQYF.

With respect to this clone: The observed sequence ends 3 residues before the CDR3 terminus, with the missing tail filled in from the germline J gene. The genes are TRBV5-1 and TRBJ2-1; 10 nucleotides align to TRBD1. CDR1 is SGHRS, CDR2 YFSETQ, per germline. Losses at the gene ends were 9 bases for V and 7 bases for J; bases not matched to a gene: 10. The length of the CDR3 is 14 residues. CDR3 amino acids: CATSSGTGVNEQFF. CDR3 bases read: TGCGCCACCTCGTCCGGGACAGGGGTGAATGAG.

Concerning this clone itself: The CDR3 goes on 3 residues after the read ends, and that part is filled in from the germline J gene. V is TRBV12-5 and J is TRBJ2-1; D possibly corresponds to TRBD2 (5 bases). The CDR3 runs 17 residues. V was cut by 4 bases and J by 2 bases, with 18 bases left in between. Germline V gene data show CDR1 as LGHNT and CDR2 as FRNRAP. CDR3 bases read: TGTGCTAGTGGTTCCCTAGAAGCTAGCCGCACCTACAATGAG. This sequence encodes CASGSLEASRTYNE. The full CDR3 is CASGSLEASRTYNEQFF.

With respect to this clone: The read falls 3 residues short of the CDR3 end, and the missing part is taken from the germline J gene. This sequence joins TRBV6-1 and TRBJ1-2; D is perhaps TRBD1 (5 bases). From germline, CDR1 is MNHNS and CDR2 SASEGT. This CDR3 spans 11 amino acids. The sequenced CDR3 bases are TGTGCCAGCAGTGCAGGGCAGGGC. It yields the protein CASSAGQG. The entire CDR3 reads CASSAGQGYTF.

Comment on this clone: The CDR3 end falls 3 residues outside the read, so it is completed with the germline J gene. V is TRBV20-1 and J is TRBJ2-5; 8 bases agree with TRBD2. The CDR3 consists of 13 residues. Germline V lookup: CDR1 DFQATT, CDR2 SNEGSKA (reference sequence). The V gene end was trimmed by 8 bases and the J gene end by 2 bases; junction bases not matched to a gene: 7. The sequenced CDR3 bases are TGCAGTACATACCCTAGCGGGCAAGAGACC. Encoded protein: CSTYPSGQET. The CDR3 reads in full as CSTYPSGQETQYF.

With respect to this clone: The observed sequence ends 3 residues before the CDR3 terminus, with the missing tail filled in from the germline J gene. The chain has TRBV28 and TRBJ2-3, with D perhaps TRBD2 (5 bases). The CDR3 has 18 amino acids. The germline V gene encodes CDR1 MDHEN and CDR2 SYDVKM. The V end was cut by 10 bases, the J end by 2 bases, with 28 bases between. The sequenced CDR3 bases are TGTGCCAACCCGGAACTAGGAACCATCAGGCTCTTCACAGATACG. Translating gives CANPELGTIRLFTDT. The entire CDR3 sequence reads CANPELGTIRLFTDTQYF.

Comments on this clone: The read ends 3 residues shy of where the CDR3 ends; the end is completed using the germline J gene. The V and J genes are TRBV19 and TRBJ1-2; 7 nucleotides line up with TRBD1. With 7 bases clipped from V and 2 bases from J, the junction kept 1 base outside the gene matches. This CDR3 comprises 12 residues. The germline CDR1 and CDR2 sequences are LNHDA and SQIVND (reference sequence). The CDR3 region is CASKTGNYGYTF. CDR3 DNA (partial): TGTGCCAGTAAGACAGGGAACTATGGC.

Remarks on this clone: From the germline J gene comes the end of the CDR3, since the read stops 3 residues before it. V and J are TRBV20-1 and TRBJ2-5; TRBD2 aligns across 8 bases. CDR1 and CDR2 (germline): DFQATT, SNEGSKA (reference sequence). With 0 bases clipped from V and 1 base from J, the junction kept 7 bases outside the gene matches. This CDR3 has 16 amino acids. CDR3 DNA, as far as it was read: TGCAGTGCTAGAGATCTGCGGGGGGCACCCCAAGAGACC. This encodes CSARDLRGAPQET. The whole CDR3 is CSARDLRGAPQETQYF.

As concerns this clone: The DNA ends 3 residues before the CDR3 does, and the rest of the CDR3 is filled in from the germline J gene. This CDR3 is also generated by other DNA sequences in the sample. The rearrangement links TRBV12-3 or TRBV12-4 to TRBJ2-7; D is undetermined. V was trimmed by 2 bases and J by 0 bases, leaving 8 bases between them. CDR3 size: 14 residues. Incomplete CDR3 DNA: TGTGCCAGCAGTTTATTGGCAGACTCCTACGAG. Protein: CASSLLADSYE. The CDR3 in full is CASSLLADSYEQYF.

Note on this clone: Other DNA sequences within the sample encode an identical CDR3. This CDR3 is CSARDPGLAAYEQYF. CDR3 DNA, as far as it was read: TGCAGTGCTAGAGACCCGGGACTAGCGGCCTACGAG. The chain carries TRBV20-1 and TRBJ2-7, with 11 bases aligning to TRBD2. The CDR3 goes on 3 residues after the read ends, and that part is filled in from the germline J gene. Germline CDR1 is DFQATT and CDR2 is SNEGSKA (reference sequence). This CDR3 comprises 15 residues. The J segment lost 2 bases and the V segment lost 0 bases, leaving 3 bases of the junction unmatched.

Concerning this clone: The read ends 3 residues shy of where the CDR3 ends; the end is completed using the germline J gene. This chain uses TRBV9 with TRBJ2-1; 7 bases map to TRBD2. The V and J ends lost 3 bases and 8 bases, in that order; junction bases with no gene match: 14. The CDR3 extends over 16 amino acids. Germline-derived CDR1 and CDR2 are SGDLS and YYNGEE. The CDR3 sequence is CASSEIGGTRGDEQFF. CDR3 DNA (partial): TGTGCCAGCAGCGAAATTGGTGGGACCCGGGGGGATGAG.

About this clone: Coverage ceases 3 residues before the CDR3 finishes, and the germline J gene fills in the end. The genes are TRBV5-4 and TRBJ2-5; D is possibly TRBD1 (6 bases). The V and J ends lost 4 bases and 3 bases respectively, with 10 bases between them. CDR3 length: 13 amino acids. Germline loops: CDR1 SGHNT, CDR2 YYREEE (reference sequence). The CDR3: CASSRTEKETQYF. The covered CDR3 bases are TGTGCCAGCAGCCGGACAGAGAAAGAGACC. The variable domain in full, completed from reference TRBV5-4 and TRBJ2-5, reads ETGVTQSPTHLIKTRGQQVTLRCSSQSGHNTVSWYQQALGQGPQFIFQYYREEENGRGNFPPRFSGLQFPNYSSELNVNALELDDSALYLCASSRTEKETQYFGPGTRLLVL.